The clone carrying this TCR beta chain was recorded at least ten times. Its antigen remains unidentified. The data originate from a study of Graves' ophthalmopathy and Graves' hyperthyroidism. Across the study: Peripheral blood was gathered at the point of initial diagnosis, before any treatment started. Study findings and constraints: Classification of ophthalmopathy versus stable hyperthyroidism by a 13-signature model yielded around 88% sensitivity and 75% to 84% specificity.

Germline CDR1 is MNHNS and CDR2 is SASEGT. The ends were cut back, 0 bases at V and 5 bases at J, with 20 bases in the middle. The CDR3 is 17 residues long. Researchers took RNA transcripts and amplified TCR beta CDR3 regions from them. The authors performed first-round RT-PCR with HTBI primers and then a second-round multiplex PCR. TCRdb independently ran MiXCR on the multiplex PCR reads; one entry per CDR3 protein. The sample yields approximately 500,000 distinct CDR3 sequences, over 13% seen once. This chain joins TRBV6-1 and TRBJ2-7, with D unresolved. The receptor comes from a woman in her twenties or thirties with Graves' ophthalmopathy. The sample was blood. The CDR3 bases are TGTGCCAGCAGTGAAGCGGTCGGACGCGGACCCGCCCACGAGCAGTACTTC. Amino acid sequence: CASSEAVGRGPAHEQYF.